This TCR beta chain was captured in a study of CD8 T cells in Susac syndrome (dated by TCRdb to about 2019). General notes on the study: Repertoire sequencing was used to test whether CD8+ T cell activation and differentiation in Susac syndrome was antigen driven. The clonality of the CD8+ T cell repertoire was compared across about a dozen healthy donors, around 14 Susac syndrome patients and fewer than 16 multiple sclerosis patients.

The CDR3 has 16 amino acids, counting the end cysteine and phenylalanine. Solely the CDR3 DNA is kept, with 48 bases framed from the first base. According to the germline V gene (reference sequence), CDR1 reads DFQATT and CDR2 reads SNEGSKA. Relative to germline, V is 6 bases shorter and J is 5 bases shorter, with 25 bases between their ends. RNA was extracted using the RNeasy kit, and roughly 0.5 to 1 ug of the RNA was reverse transcribed with random hexamers. TCR beta CDR3 regions were amplified with the immunoSEQ multiplex PCR assay covering 54 Vbeta and 13 Jbeta segments. Bias from PCR amplification was corrected by using a synthetic template baseline for primer optimization and for computational correction. From the authors' description of their analysis: Reads were assigned to V, D and J genes according to IMGT and analyzed in immunoSEQ Analyzer, with only productive sequences retained. To calculate clonality, Shannon entropy was normalized by log2 of the number of productive unique sequences and then subtracted from one. For each patient and control, public and private clones were evaluated within the 100 most prevalent clones. A clone was defined as Susac-specific if it was absent from the healthy and MS cohorts, from about 1,100 published viral clones and from other ImmuneACCESS disease sequences. Through fastp at Q25 and MiXCR, TCRdb rebuilt clones from the public reads, retaining in-frame beta chains. Every CDR3 protein is listed once, alongside the most common genes and DNA of its rows. TCRdb's processing, not the authors' own work, is the source of the V and J calls. The sample records roughly 150,000 distinct CDR3 sequences, about 95% of which are singletons. The ten largest clones take up approximately 0.15% of the sample.

Points on this clonotype: The antigen it binds to is not known. No clone much larger than this one lies a single base away; base qualities are absent.

High-throughput TCR beta sequencing profiled peripheral blood CD8+ and CD4+ T cells from healthy donors, Susac syndrome patients and multiple sclerosis patients. The multiple sclerosis controls were treatment-naive patients who had stable or active relapsing-remitting disease and met the revised McDonald criteria. Bulk CD8+ and CD4+ T cells were purified by magnetic negative isolation, while CD8+ TEMRA cells were enriched using FACS. Blood was drawn into EDTA tubes, processed within 24 hours, and PBMCs were isolated by density gradient centrifugation. PBMCs intended for TCR sequencing were cryopreserved in liquid nitrogen and were subsequently thawed in a 37 degrees C water bath. The sorted or isolated CD4+, CD8+ and CD8+ TEMRA cells reached a purity of at least 90%. General conclusions and limits of the study: The number of individuals in the TCR sequencing and HLA analysis was recognized as being relatively small.

The chain employs TRBV20-1 and TRBJ1-1, with no confidently assigned D gene. Material for sequencing was CD8+ T cells from PBMCs. This TCR came from a human donor with multiple sclerosis. In nucleotides, the sequence is TGCAGTGCCGGATCGGCAGGCGGGCAGGTAGGGACTGAAGCTTTCTTT. It is translated as CSAGSAGGQVGTEAFF.